The rows below give T cell receptor beta chains drawn from one sample of a study of beta chain features in type 1 diabetes. Method: immunoSEQ multiplex PCR; TCRdb's copy keeps in-frame clones and lacks some. The sample comprises about 240,000 clones, around 13% of which are singletons, and roughly 0.019% rests with the top ten. Source material: naive CD4+ T cells from blood. The source is a man aged 25 to 40 with type 1 diabetes. Both conserved end residues are part of each CDR3. A D gene is named only where the DNA matches it firmly. Not every row has a clone size; where given, it reads once, few, many or a size class.

clone size | J gene | V gene | D gene | CDR3 DNA | CDR3 protein
NA | TRBJ1-5 | TRBV7-2 | TRBD1 | TGTGCCAGCAGCTTAGACGGCAGGGGGGGCAATCAGCCCCAGCATTTT | CASSLDGRGGNQPQHF
NA | TRBJ2-1 | TRBV19 | NA | TGTGCCAGTAGTATCTCTAGCTTAACCCCCCATGAGCAGTTCTTC | CASSISSLTPHEQFF
NA | TRBJ2-2 | TRBV5-1 | NA | TGCGCCAGCAGCTTGGTTCTAGTTGCGAACACCGGGGAGCTGTTTTTT | CASSLVLVANTGELFF
few | TRBJ1-2 | TRBV28 | NA | TGTGCCAGCAGGGAAGGGGTGGAGCACTATGGCTACACCTTC | CASREGVEHYGYTF
few | TRBJ2-7 | TRBV28 | TRBD2 | TGTGCCAGCCGTTCAGGGCGGGGGGAGCAGTACTTC | CASRSGRGEQYF
few | TRBJ2-7 | TRBV28 | NA | TGTGCCAGCAGCTATAGCGGACCCCTGATTGGGGAGCAGTACTTC | CASSYSGPLIGEQYF
NA | TRBJ2-2 | TRBV4-2 | NA | TGTGCCAGCAGCCTAGCCGGTAGTAGGACCGGGGAGCTGTTTTTT | CASSLAGSRTGELFF
NA | TRBJ1-1 | TRBV4-2 | NA | TGTGCCAGCAGCCAAGCTACGGAGAGGAACACTGAAGCTTTCTTT | CASSQATERNTEAFF
few | TRBJ1-2 | TRBV5-4 | NA | TGTGCCAGCAGCCAGGGGACGGAAAACTATGGCTACACCTTC | CASSQGTENYGYTF
NA | TRBJ1-2 | TRBV9 | TRBD1 | TGTGCCAGCAGCGTAGAGACAGGGGGTAACTATGGCTACACCTTC | CASSVETGGNYGYTF
NA | TRBJ2-3 | TRBV5-6 | TRBD2 | TGTGCCAGCAGCGAAAGTGGGACTAGACCCACAGATACGCAGTATTTT | CASSESGTRPTDTQYF
few | TRBJ1-1 | TRBV25-1 | NA | TGTGCCAGCAGTGAACAGGGGCTGAACACTGAAGCTTTCTTT | CASSEQGLNTEAFF
few | TRBJ2-2 | TRBV19 | TRBD2 | TGTGCCAGTAGTGTTCGCGGGAGAGAGAACACCGGGGAGCTGTTTTTT | CASSVRGRENTGELFF
NA | TRBJ2-7 | TRBV2 | TRBD1 | TGTGCCAGCAGTCCCGCTTGGGTCGGGACAGGAACCGAGCAGTACTTC | CASSPAWVGTGTEQYF
few | TRBJ2-7 | TRBV6-6 | NA | TGTGCCAGCACCAGGGGGGTCTACGAGCAGTACTTC | CASTRGVYEQYF
few | TRBJ2-3 | TRBV27 | TRBD1 | TGTGCCAGCAGTTTACTTGCAGGGGGTGAAGATACGCAGTATTTT | CASSLLAGGEDTQYF
NA | TRBJ2-3 | TRBV5-1 | NA | TGCGCCAGCAGCTTGTCCACTAGCCTTGGTGATACGCAGTATTTT | CASSLSTSLGDTQYF
NA | TRBJ2-7 | TRBV29-1 | NA | TGCAGCGTTAATGTCAGGGACTACGAGCAGTACTTC | CSVNVRDYEQYF
NA | TRBJ1-2 | TRBV18 | NA | TGTGCCAGCTCACCATTGGAGGGTGCTGGCTACACCTTC | CASSPLEGAGYTF
few | TRBJ1-1 | TRBV18 | NA | TGTGCCAGCTCACTCACTGACAACGTGGGCACTGAAGCTTTCTTT | CASSLTDNVGTEAFF
few | TRBJ1-6 | TRBV7-9 | TRBD1 | TGTGCCAGCAGCACCCGGGACAGGAATTCACCCCTCCACTTT | CASSTRDRNSPLHF
few | TRBJ1-5 | TRBV27 | NA | TGTGCCAGCAGTTCCCCCGGCAGGAATCAGCCCCAGCATTTT | CASSSPGRNQPQHF
few | TRBJ1-1 | TRBV6-5 | TRBD1 | TGTGCCAGCCGTCCCCGGGACAGGAGGGGGACTGAAGCTTTCTTT | CASRPRDRRGTEAFF
few | TRBJ2-7 | TRBV29-1 | TRBD1 | TGCAGCGGGGGACAGGACTACGAGCAGTACTTC | CSGGQDYEQYF
NA | TRBJ2-3 | TRBV6-5 | NA | TGTGCCAGCAGTTACGGGGGCATGGCAGATACGCAGTATTTT | CASSYGGMADTQYF
few | TRBJ2-3 | TRBV15 | NA | TGTGCCACCAGCAGAGATGGGCCAGATACGCAGTATTTT | CATSRDGPDTQYF
few | TRBJ1-6 | TRBV4-2 | NA | TGTGCCAGCAGCCGGGGAGAGGGTTCACCCCTCCACTTT | CASSRGEGSPLHF
NA | TRBJ2-1 | TRBV18 | NA | TGTGCCAGCTCACTCGAGGGAAATAATGAGCAGTTCTTC | CASSLEGNNEQFF
few | TRBJ2-7 | TRBV30 | NA | TGTGCCTGGAGTCTCCCCGGGGTCTACGAGCAGTACTTC | CAWSLPGVYEQYF
NA | TRBJ2-1 | TRBV15 | TRBD1 | TGTGCCACCAGCAGAGGGGACAGCCGGCGTGAGCAGTTCTTC | CATSRGDSRREQFF
few | TRBJ2-2 | TRBV6-6 | TRBD2 | TGTGCCAGCAGTTACCGACTAGCGGGGAACACCGGGGAGCTGTTTTTT | CASSYRLAGNTGELFF
NA | TRBJ2-4 | TRBV2 | TRBD1 | TGTGCCAGCAGTGCCGCAGGGGGCTTCCTAGCCAAAAACATTCAGTACTTC | CASSAAGGFLAKNIQYF
NA | TRBJ2-1 | TRBV4-1 | TRBD2 | TGCGCCAGCAGCCAAGAGGTTGCACTAGCGGGTAACAATGAGCAGTTCTTC | CASSQEVALAGNNEQFF
few | TRBJ1-1 | TRBV6-6 | TRBD1 | TGTGCCAGCAGGGGACAGGGGGCTGGGAACACTGAAGCTTTCTTT | CASRGQGAGNTEAFF
few | TRBJ1-5 | TRBV30 | NA | TGTGCCTGGAGTGTAGACGGGGGGGGTAATCAGCCCCAGCATTTT | CAWSVDGGGNQPQHF
NA | TRBJ2-1 | TRBV7-2 | TRBD2 | TGTGCCAGCAGCAGACTAGCGGGAGGGCTATCGGATGAGCAGTTCTTC | CASSRLAGGLSDEQFF
few | TRBJ2-1 | TRBV14 | NA | TGTGCCAGCAGCCAAGATCGGACTCACAATGAGCAGTTCTTC | CASSQDRTHNEQFF
NA | TRBJ2-3 | TRBV7-9 | TRBD1 | TGTGCCAGCAGCTCGGGACAGGGGACCTTCACAGATACGCAGTATTTT | CASSSGQGTFTDTQYF
few | TRBJ2-7 | TRBV18 | NA | TGTGCCAGCTCACCCACAGGGAACGAGCAGTACTTC | CASSPTGNEQYF
few | TRBJ2-3 | TRBV7-9 | NA | TGTGCCAGCAGCCCCGGACAGAGCACAGATACGCAGTATTTT | CASSPGQSTDTQYF
NA | TRBJ1-3 | TRBV6-1 | TRBD1 | TGTGCCAGCAGTAAAGGGACAGCGGCCTCTGGAAACACCATATATTTT | CASSKGTAASGNTIYF
few | TRBJ2-7 | TRBV7-9 | NA | TGTGCCAGCAGCAATTTACACTACGAGCAGTACTTC | CASSNLHYEQYF
NA | TRBJ2-7 | TRBV6-9 | NA | TGTGCCAGCAGTCCCACGGTGTACTTC | CASSPTVYF
few | TRBJ2-6 | TRBV7-2 | NA | TGTGCCAGCAGCCAACCGGGAGAGGCTGGGGCCAACGTCCTGACTTTC | CASSQPGEAGANVLTF
NA | TRBJ2-1 | TRBV6-1 | TRBD2 | TGTGCCATCGCGGGGGTCACACACGATGAGCAGTTCTTC | CAIAGVTHDEQFF
few | TRBJ1-1 | TRBV11-2 | NA | TGTGCCAGCAGCCCTGGAGAGAACACTGAAGCTTTCTTT | CASSPGENTEAFF
NA | TRBJ2-3 | TRBV2 | NA | TGTGCCAGCAGGGAACCTAGGGGGTCAGATACGCAGTATTTT | CASREPRGSDTQYF
few | TRBJ2-7 | TRBV27 | TRBD1 | TGTGCCAGCAGTTTAAAGGGACAGGGGGTTTACGAGCAGTACTTC | CASSLKGQGVYEQYF
few | TRBJ1-6 | TRBV5-6 | NA | TGTGCCAGCAGGGGACTAGGGCCTGGATCACCCCTCCACTTT | CASRGLGPGSPLHF
few | TRBJ2-2 | TRBV30 | TRBD2 | TGTGCCTGGAGAGGAGGGAGGGCCGTCGGGGAGCTGTTTTTT | CAWRGGRAVGELFF
few | TRBJ1-5 | TRBV28 | TRBD1 | TGTGCCAGCAGTCTAAGGGGGACAGGTATTCAGCCCCAGCATTTT | CASSLRGTGIQPQHF
NA | TRBJ2-2 | TRBV16 | NA | TGTGCCAGCAGCCAATTGGAGGACTCCGGGGAGCTGTTTTTT | CASSQLEDSGELFF
few | TRBJ2-3 | TRBV6-6 | TRBD1 | TGTGCCAGCAGTACGCCCCAGGGGGCTGTAGATACGCAGTATTTT | CASSTPQGAVDTQYF
NA | TRBJ2-3 | TRBV5-1 | NA | TGCGCCAGCAGCTTGCGGGGGATGGGCACAGATACGCAGTATTTT | CASSLRGMGTDTQYF
NA | TRBJ2-7 | TRBV7-2 | TRBD1 | TGTGCCAGCAGCTTTGGGACAGGGCTACTTTACGAGCAGTACTTC | CASSFGTGLLYEQYF
few | TRBJ1-6 | TRBV9 | TRBD1 | TGTGCCAGCAGCCCTCAACCGGACAGGACTGGATCACCCCTCCACTTT | CASSPQPDRTGSPLHF
few | TRBJ2-5 | TRBV5-4 | TRBD2 | TGTGCCAGCAGCTCTAGCGGGGGGCCGGTATACTTC | CASSSSGGPVYF